The T cell receptor beta chain under discussion was sequenced for a study of blood T cell repertoires in COVID-19 (TCRdb year 2020). Regarding the complete study: Samples covering the acute and convalescent phases of COVID-19 were provided by collaborators in the United States, Italy and Spain. The material from the prospective study consisted of cDNA or gDNA derived from T cells, B-cell-depleted T cells, or PBMCs. The dataset comprised deeply sampled blood TCRbeta repertoires from subjects exposed to, actively infected with, or recovered from COVID-19. The repertoires were released in a freely available public database intended as a resource for research on the immune response to SARS-CoV-2. The samples were drawn from the first 160 participants of the ongoing ImmuneRACE study and from some 1,300 subjects provided by 6 global collaborators. Sample metadata almost always included a de-identified subject ID, COVID-19 status, age in years and sex. Where available, HLA class I and class II types were taken from metadata supplied by the sample provider and were not determined by assay-based typing. Study-level results and caveats: How much clinical and demographic metadata was included differed by source and by participant, and the metadata was provided uncurated.

Whole blood was collected in K2EDTA tubes by collaborating institutions according to the institutions' own protocols. Collaborator samples were shipped for TCRbeta analysis as frozen whole blood, isolated PBMCs, or DNA extracted from either sample type. The germline V gene sets CDR1 to SGHAT and CDR2 to FQNNGV. Germline trimming amounts to 6 bases on V and 6 bases on J, with 9 as the count of junction bases outside the gene matches. The CDR3 starts with the cysteine, ends with the phenylalanine, and has 14 residues. Just the 42-base CDR3 DNA is kept, in frame starting at base 1. TCRbeta CDR3 regions were amplified from genomic DNA using the immunoSEQ Assay, a bias-controlled multiplex PCR. In the paper's pipeline: The number of nucleated cells in each sample was estimated from the amplification of reference gene primers within the assay. To quantify the absolute abundance of each unique TCRbeta CDR3 rearrangement, sequence reads were collapsed and filtered. Productive Simpson clonality was computed per sample as the square root of Simpson's diversity index over productive rearrangements. TCRdb's version of the immuneACCESS table is confined to in-frame rearrangements and falls short of the full clone set. An unresolved V gene accounts for under half of the shortfall where checked; the remainder is of unknown origin. V, J and clone size are taken as reported in that table, and D and trimming were inferred from the DNA itself. For this sample there are approximately 200,000 clones; roughly 88% appear just once. 2.5% to 3.5% of the sample is in the top ten clones.

A remark on this clone: The antigen it recognizes is unknown. It has no much larger one-base neighbor in the sample; base qualities were not kept.

Sequences were obtained from peripheral blood. This sequence was found in a man aged 55 to 69 with acute or convalescent COVID-19. This chain is built from TRBV11-2 and TRBJ2-3; TRBD1 agrees with 7 junctional bases. The nucleotide sequence reads TGTGCCAGCAGGAACGACAGGGTGGGCGATACGCAGTATTTT. It specifies CASRNDRVGDTQYF.